This TCR beta chain was recorded in a study of CD8+CD57+ T cells in acquired aplastic anemia. At the level of the study: The average for DNA from sorted CD4+ and CD8+ cells was around 3.4 ug. Healthy CD8+ samples averaged around 10 million reads. Findings of the study overall: The study identified 25 to 30 CD8+ CDR3 sequences shared by patients and controls.

Germline CDR1 SQVTM, CDR2 ANQGSEA. Between the trimmed V and J ends, which lost 8 bases and 2 bases, there was a span of 15 bases. This CDR3 has 13 residues. CDR3 and TCR beta VDJ profiling relied on genomic DNA as the template. TCRdb used MiXCR to reprocess the reads, holding one entry per CDR3 protein. The table shows about 62,000 distinct CDR3 sequences, with around 55% occurring only once. As concerns this clonotype: Its antigen is not known.

The receptor comes from a human donor in good health, serving as a control. The gene calls are TRBV29-1 and TRBJ2-5; either TRBD1 or TRBD2 may fit D (5 bases each). Sequences were obtained from sorted CD4+, CD8+, or CD8+CD57+ T cells (not recorded which) from PBMCs. The CDR3: CSTRDARQETQYF. The CDR3 nucleotides are TGCAGCACCCGGGACGCCCGACAAGAGACCCAGTACTTC.